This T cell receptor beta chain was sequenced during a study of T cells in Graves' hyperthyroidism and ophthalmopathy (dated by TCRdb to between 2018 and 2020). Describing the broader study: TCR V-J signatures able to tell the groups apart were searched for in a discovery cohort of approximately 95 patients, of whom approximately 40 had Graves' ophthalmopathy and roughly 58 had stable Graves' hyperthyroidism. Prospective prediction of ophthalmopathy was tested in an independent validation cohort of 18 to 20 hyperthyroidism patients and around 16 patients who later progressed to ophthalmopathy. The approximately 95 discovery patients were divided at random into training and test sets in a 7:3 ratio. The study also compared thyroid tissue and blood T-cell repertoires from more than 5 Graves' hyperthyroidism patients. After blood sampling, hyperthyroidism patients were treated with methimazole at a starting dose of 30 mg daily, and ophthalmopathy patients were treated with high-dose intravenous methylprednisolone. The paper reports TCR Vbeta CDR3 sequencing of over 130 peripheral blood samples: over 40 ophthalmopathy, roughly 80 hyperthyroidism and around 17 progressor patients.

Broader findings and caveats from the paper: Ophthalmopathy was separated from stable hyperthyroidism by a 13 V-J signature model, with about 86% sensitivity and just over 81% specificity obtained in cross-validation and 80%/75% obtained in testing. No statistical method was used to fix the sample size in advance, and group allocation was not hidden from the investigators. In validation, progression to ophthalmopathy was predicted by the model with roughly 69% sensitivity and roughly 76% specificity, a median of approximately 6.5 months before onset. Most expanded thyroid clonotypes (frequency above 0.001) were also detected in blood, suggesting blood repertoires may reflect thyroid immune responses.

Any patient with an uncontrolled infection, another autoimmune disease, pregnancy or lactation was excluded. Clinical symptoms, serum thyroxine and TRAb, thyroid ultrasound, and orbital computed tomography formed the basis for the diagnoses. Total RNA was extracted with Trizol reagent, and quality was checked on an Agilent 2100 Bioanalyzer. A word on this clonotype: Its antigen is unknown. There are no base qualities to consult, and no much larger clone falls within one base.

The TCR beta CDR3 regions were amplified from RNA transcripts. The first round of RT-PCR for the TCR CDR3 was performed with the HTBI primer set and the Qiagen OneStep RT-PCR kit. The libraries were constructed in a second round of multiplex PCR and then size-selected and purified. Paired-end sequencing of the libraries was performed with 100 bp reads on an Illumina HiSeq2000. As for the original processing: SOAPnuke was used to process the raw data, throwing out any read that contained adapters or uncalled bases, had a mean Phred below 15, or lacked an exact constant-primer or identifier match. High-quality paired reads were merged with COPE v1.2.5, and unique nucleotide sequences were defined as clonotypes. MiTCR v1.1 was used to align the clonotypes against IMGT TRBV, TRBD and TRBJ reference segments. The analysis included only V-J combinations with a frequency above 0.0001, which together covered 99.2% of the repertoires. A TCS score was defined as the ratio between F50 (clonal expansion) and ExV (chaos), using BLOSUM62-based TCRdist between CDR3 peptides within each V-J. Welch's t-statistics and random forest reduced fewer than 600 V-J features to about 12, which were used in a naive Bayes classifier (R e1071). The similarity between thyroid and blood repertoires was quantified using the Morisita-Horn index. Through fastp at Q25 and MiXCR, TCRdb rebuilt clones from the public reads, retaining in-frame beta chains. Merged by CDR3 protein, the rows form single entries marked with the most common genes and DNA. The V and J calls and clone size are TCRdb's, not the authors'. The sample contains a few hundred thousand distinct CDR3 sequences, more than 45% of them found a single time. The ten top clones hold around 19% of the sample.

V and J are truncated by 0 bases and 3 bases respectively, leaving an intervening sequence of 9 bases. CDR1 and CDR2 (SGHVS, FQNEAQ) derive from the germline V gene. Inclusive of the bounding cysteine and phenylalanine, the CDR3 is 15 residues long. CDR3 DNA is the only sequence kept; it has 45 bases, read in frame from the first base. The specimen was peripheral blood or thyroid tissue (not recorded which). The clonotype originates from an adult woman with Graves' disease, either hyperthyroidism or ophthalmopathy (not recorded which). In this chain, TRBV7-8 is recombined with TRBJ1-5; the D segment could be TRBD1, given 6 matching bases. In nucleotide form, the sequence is TGTGCCAGCAGCTTAGCGCTGGGACACAATCAGCCCCAGCATTTT. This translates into CASSLALGHNQPQHF.